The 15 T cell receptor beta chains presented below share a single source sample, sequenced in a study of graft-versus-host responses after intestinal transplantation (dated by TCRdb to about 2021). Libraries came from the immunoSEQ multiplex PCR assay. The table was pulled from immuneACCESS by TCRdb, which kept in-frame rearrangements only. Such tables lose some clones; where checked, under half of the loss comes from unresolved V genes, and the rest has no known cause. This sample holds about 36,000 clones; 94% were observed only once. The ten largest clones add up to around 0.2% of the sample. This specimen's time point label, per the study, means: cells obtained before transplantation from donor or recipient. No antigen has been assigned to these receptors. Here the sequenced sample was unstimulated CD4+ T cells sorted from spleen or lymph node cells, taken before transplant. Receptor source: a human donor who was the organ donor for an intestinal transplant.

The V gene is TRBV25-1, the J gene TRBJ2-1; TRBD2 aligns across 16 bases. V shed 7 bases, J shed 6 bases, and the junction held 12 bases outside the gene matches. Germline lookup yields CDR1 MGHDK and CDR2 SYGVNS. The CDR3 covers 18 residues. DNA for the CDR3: TGTGCCAGCACCTCGGGGACTAGCGGGGGGGCCCTTGTCAATGAGCAGTTCTTC. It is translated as CASTSGTSGGALVNEQFF.

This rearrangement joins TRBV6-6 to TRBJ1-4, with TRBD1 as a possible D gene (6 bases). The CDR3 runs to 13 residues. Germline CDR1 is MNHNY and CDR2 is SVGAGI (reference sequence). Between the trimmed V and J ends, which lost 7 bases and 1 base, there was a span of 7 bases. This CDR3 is CASIQGTNEKLFF. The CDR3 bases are TGTGCCAGCATACAGGGAACTAATGAAAAACTGTTTTTT.

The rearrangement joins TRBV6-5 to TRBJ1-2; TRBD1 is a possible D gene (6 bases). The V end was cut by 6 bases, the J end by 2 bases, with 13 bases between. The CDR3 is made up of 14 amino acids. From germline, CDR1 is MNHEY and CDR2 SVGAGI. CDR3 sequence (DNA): TGTGCCAGCAGATTACAGGGCTCAAACTATGGCTACACCTTC. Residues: CASRLQGSNYGYTF.

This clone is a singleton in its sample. The CDR3 loop is CASGSRGFYEQYF. DNA for the CDR3: TGTGCCAGCGGTTCTAGGGGCTTTTACGAGCAGTACTTC. The V gene is TRBV5-4, the J gene TRBJ2-7, with a possible D match to TRBD1 (5 bases). Trimming removed 7 bases from V and 4 bases from J, with 15 bases in between. The CDR3 has 13 residues. The V gene's germline CDR1 is SGHNT and CDR2 YYREEE (reference sequence).

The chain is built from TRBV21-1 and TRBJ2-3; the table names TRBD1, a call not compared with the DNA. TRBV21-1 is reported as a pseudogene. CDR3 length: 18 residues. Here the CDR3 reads CASSKGFRDRVDTDTQYF. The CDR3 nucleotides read TGTGCCAGCAGCAAAGGGTTCCGGGACAGGGTCGACACAGATACGCAGTATTTT.

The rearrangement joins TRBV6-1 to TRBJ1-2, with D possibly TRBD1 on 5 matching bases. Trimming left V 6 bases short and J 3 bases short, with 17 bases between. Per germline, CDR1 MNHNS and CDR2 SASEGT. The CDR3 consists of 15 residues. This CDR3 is CASRTQWEGHYGYTF. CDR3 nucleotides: TGTGCCAGCAGGACCCAGTGGGAGGGGCACTATGGCTACACCTTC.

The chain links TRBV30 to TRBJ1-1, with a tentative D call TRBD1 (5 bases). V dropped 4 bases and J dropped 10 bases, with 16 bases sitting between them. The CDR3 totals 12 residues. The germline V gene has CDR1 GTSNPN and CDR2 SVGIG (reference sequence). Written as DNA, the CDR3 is TGTGCCTGGATACTACCGGGGGGGAGAGCTTTCTTT. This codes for CAWILPGGRAFF.

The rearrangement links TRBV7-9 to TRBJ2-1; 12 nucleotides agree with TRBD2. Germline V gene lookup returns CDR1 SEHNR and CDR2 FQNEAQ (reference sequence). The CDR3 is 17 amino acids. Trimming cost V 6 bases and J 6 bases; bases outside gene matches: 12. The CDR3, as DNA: TGTGCCAGCAGTTCAAGACTAGCGGGGGATACGCGCAATGAGCAGTTCTTC. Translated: CASSSRLAGDTRNEQFF.

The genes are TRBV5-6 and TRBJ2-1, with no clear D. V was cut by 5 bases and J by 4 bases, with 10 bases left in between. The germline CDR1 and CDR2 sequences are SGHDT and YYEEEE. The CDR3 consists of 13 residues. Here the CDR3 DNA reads TGTGCCAGCAGAAGGTCGAGTTACAATGAGCAGTTCTTC. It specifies CASRRSSYNEQFF.

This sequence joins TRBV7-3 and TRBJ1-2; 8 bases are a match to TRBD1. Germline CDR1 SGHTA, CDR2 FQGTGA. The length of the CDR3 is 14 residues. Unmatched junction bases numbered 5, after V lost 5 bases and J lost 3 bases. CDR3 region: CASSQTGADYGYTF. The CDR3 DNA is TGTGCCAGCAGCCAGACAGGGGCGGACTATGGCTACACCTTC.

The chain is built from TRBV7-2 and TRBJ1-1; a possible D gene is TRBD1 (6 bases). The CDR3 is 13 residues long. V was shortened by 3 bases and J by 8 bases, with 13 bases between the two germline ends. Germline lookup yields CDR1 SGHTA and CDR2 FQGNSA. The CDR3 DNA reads TGTGCCAGCAGCTTTTGGGGGCCCACCGAAGCTTTCTTT. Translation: CASSFWGPTEAFF.

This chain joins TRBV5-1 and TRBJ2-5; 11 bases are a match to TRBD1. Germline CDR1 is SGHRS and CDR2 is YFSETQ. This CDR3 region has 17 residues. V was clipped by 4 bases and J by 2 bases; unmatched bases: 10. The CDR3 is CASSGTYGTGGQETQYF. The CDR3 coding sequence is TGCGCCAGCAGCGGAACTTACGGGACAGGGGGGCAAGAGACCCAGTACTTC.

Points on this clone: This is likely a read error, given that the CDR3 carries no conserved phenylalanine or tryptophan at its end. CDR3 loop: CASSPETDIYSEAFL. In nucleotides, the CDR3 is TGTGCCAGCAGCCCGGAGACAGACATCTATTCTGAAGCTTTCCTT. J is TRBJ1-1 and V is TRBV7-8; tentatively, D is TRBD1 (5 bases). Germline V lookup: CDR1 SGHVS, CDR2 FQNEAQ. The CDR3 has 15 residues. Trimming removed 5 bases at V and 6 bases at J, with 19 bases between.

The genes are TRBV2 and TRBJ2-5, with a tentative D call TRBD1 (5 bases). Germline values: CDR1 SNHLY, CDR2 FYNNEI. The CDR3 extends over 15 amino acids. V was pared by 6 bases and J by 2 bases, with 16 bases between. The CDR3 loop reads CASRMQGTVQETQYF. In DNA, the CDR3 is TGTGCCAGCAGGATGCAGGGCACGGTACAAGAGACCCAGTACTTC.

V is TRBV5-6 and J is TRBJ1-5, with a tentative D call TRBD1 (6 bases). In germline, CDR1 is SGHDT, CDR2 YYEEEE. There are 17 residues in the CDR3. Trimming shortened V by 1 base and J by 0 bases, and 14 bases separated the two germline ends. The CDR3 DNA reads TGTGCCAGCAGCTTGTGGGTTGGGGGGCATAGCAATCAGCCCCAGCATTTT. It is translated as CASSLWVGGHSNQPQHF.